Shown below are 22 T cell receptor beta chains from a single sample sequenced in a study of blood T cells in healthy people across ages. Sample-barcoded 5' priming and a J-beta primer mix drove a second PCR of about 6 to 12 cycles. Using its own MiXCR run on the 5' RACE reads, TCRdb lists one record per CDR3 protein. The sample yields approximately 1,000,000 distinct CDR3 sequences, around 43% seen once. Sequencing was done on a sample of blood. Every receptor here comes from an older woman in good health.

Note on this clonotype: A much larger clone lies one base from this, so it may be a read error. The chain couples TRBV10-2 to TRBJ1-2; a possible D gene is TRBD1 (5 bases). The germline gives CDR1 WSHSY, CDR2 SAAADI. With 0 bases removed from V and 6 bases from J, the gap between germline ends came to 14 bases. The CDR3 is made up of 15 amino acids. The CDR3 region is CASSESAAGPHGYTF. The CDR3 bases are TGCGCCAGCAGTGAGTCCGCAGCGGGACCCCATGGCTACACCTTC.

V is TRBV6-6 and J is TRBJ1-2, with 7 bases fitting TRBD1. This CDR3 is 12 amino acids long. CDR1 is MNHNY and CDR2 is SVGAGI in the germline V gene (reference sequence). For the CDR3, the DNA is TGTGCAGCCGGGAAGGGGGCAGGGGGCTACACCTTC. Amino acids: CAAGKGAGGYTF.

This clonotype was found a few times. The chain uses TRBV29-1 and TRBJ2-4, with a tentative D call TRBD1 (6 bases). The DNA end is a closer match to TRBJ2-5, so the J assignment may be wrong. This CDR3 spans 13 amino acids. Per germline, CDR1 SQVTM and CDR2 ANQGSEA. CDR3 sequence (DNA): TGCAGCGTTGAAGATACAGGGCTGGGGACCCAGTACTTC. The encoded protein is CSVEDTGLGTQYF.

The chain couples TRBV11-2 to TRBJ2-3; TRBD2 matches 12 bases. Germline trimming cut 6 bases from V and 9 bases from J; bases unmatched to any gene: 7. Germline CDR1 is SGHAT and CDR2 is FQNNGV. The CDR3 consists of 14 residues. CDR3 loop: CASSPRTSGKTQYF. The DNA for the CDR3 is TGTGCCAGCAGTCCGAGGACTAGCGGGAAAACGCAGTATTTT.

Comment on this clonotype: One junction end disagrees with the germline gene, perhaps due to a read error. This rearrangement joins TRBV7-2 to TRBJ1-4; 10 nucleotides match TRBD1. The CDR3 has 15 amino acids. Germline assignment: CDR1 SGHTA and CDR2 FQGNSA. The CDR3 DNA is TGTGCCAGCAGTTTAGGGGGGACAGGGGCTGAAAAACTGTTTTTT. Translated, it gives CASSLGGTGAEKLFF.

The chain combines TRBV28 with TRBJ2-5; D possibly matches TRBD1 or TRBD2 (5 bases each). The length of the CDR3 is 15 residues. The V gene's germline CDR1 is MDHEN and CDR2 SYDVKM. Trimming left V 5 bases short and J 0 bases short, with 13 bases between. The CDR3 region is CASSPFGADQETQYF. The CDR3 region has the DNA TGTGCCAGCAGTCCGTTCGGGGCAGACCAAGAGACCCAGTACTTC.

The chain couples TRBV6-6 to TRBJ2-7; D is possibly TRBD2 (6 bases). The germline gives CDR1 MNHNY, CDR2 SVGAGI (reference sequence). V lost 2 bases, J lost 9 bases, and 14 bases lay in between. CDR3 size: 13 residues. The CDR3 DNA reads TGTGCCAGCAGTTACGGAGGGACGGGCGCGCAGTACTTC. It translates to CASSYGGTGAQYF.

The genes are TRBV7-2 and TRBJ2-7, with 10 bases identical to TRBD2. Germline CDR1 is SGHTA and CDR2 is FQGNSA. With V trimmed by 2 bases and J by 4 bases, 5 bases remained unmatched. This CDR3 contains 15 residues. The CDR3 reads CASSLISSGRYEQYF. For the CDR3, the DNA is TGTGCCAGCAGCTTAATTAGTAGCGGGAGGTACGAGCAGTACTTC.

J is TRBJ2-1 and V is TRBV5-1, with TRBD1 identical over 11 bases. The V gene's germline CDR1 is SGHRS and CDR2 YFSETQ. The CDR3 runs to 15 residues. Trimming removed 4 bases from V and 7 bases from J; junction bases left unmatched: 7. The CDR3 nucleotides are TGCGCCAGCAGCCGGACAGGGGGCAGGGGAAATGAGCAGTTCTTC. The encoded protein is CASSRTGGRGNEQFF.

The chain has TRBV7-9 and TRBJ2-1, with a tentative D call TRBD1 (6 bases). Trimming removed 5 bases at V and 9 bases at J, with 11 bases between. CDR3 length: 12 residues. Germline CDR1 is SEHNR and CDR2 is FQNEAQ (reference sequence). This CDR3 is CASSVDRTEQFF. The CDR3 coding sequence is TGTGCCAGCAGCGTCGACAGGACTGAGCAGTTCTTC.

This clonotype was counted only a few times. The rearrangement joins TRBV28 to TRBJ1-2; maybe TRBD1 (6 bases). V lost 10 bases and J 6 bases, leaving 12 bases between the germline ends. The CDR3 has 11 amino acids. Looked up from germline, CDR1 is MDHEN and CDR2 is SYDVKM. The CDR3 coding sequence is TGTGCCATCGGGAGGGGGAATGGCTACACCTTC. Amino acid sequence: CAIGRGNGYTF.

The chain employs TRBV13 and TRBJ2-7; D gene unclear. Trimming pared 5 bases from V and 2 bases from J, leaving 13 bases between. Germline CDR1 reads PRHDT; CDR2 reads FYEKMQ (reference sequence). This CDR3 is 14 amino acids long. The CDR3 DNA reads as TGTGCCAGCAGCGCGCGACTGGTCCCCTACGAGCAGTACTTC. It specifies CASSARLVPYEQYF.

The CDR3 coding sequence is TGCAGCGTTGAAGATCAAGGGACAGGGGTTGAGCAGTACTTC. Its translation is CSVEDQGTGVEQYF. The J gene is TRBJ2-7, the V gene TRBV29-1, with 10 bases that match TRBD1. The CDR3 is 14 amino acids. The trim removed 0 bases at V and 7 bases at J, leaving 6 bases unmatched. The germline CDR1 and CDR2 sequences are SQVTM and ANQGSEA.

At least ten counts were recorded for this clonotype. This chain uses TRBV5-1 with TRBJ2-1; 9 nucleotides match TRBD2. The CDR3 is 14 amino acids. Germline CDR1 reads SGHRS; CDR2 reads YFSETQ. V dropped 5 bases and J dropped 7; count of bases not matched to a gene: 7. This CDR3 reads CASSGTSRSNEQFF. Written as DNA, the CDR3 is TGCGCCAGCAGTGGGACTAGCCGGAGTAATGAGCAGTTCTTC.

The chain has TRBV5-5 and TRBJ2-2; D call uncertain. V lost 6 bases, J lost 0 bases, and 6 bases lay in between. This CDR3 has 13 amino acids. Germline CDR1 is SGHKS and CDR2 is YYEKEE (reference sequence). CDR3 protein: CASIRANTGELFF. CDR3 nucleotide sequence: TGTGCCAGCATTCGGGCGAACACCGGGGAGCTGTTTTTT.

This clonotype was seen a single time. This chain uses TRBV15 with TRBJ2-7; 8 nucleotides match TRBD1. Germline V lookup: CDR1 LNHNV, CDR2 YYDKDF (reference sequence). The CDR3 consists of 16 residues. The J segment lost 7 bases and the V segment lost 0 bases, leaving 11 bases of the junction unmatched. CDR3: CATSRDLIQGGDEQYF. The CDR3 DNA reads TGTGCCACCAGCAGAGATCTAATACAGGGGGGCGATGAGCAGTACTTC.

J is TRBJ2-7 and V is TRBV20-1, with D possibly matching TRBD2 (5 bases). CDR1 and CDR2 from the germline V gene are DFQATT and SNEGSKA (reference sequence). This CDR3 spans 14 amino acids. Trimming cost V 0 bases and J 7 bases, with 16 bases left between them. CDR3 in amino acids: CSARDEIGEYEQYF. Written as DNA, the CDR3 is TGCAGTGCTAGAGATGAGATCGGGGAGTATGAGCAGTACTTC.

The J gene is TRBJ2-5, the V gene TRBV20-1, with TRBD2 matching over 9 bases. Near its end, the DNA agrees better with TRBJ2-7, so the J call may be wrong. Germline V lookup: CDR1 DFQATT, CDR2 SNEGSKA (reference sequence). The CDR3 extends over 15 amino acids. In DNA form, the CDR3 reads TGCAGTGCCGTCTCTGAGAATAGCGGGAGATACGAGCAGTACTTC. This sequence encodes CSAVSENSGRYEQYF.

This clonotype occurred a few times. The chain joins TRBV6-5 to TRBJ1-5; possible D gene TRBD1, 5 bases. Germline values: CDR1 MNHEY, CDR2 SVGAGI. The CDR3 totals 18 residues. The germline V and J ends were trimmed by 5 bases and 0 bases, with 20 bases remaining between them. CDR3 nucleotide sequence: TGTGCCAGCAGTCCCCTGACAGACCTGTTGAATAGCAATCAGCCCCAGCATTTT. The encoded protein is CASSPLTDLLNSNQPQHF.

This clonotype was found a few times. The chain is built from TRBV24-1 and TRBJ1-5; D might be TRBD1 (5 bases). The germline V gene has CDR1 KGHDR and CDR2 SFDVKD. This CDR3 has 13 residues. V was shortened by 5 bases and J by 7 bases, with 11 bases between the two germline ends. The CDR3 nucleotides read TGTGCCACCAGTGGGGGGGTCGGGCAGCCCCAGCATTTT. This translates into CATSGGVGQPQHF.

The chain couples TRBV3-1 to TRBJ2-1; 9 bases map to TRBD2. Germline V gene sequence: CDR1 LGHDT, CDR2 YNNKEL (reference sequence). This CDR3 is built from 15 residues. J gave up 1 base and V 5 bases, and 3 bases lay outside the gene matches. The CDR3 reads CASSNSGRSYNEQFF. The CDR3 DNA is TGTGCCAGCAGCAATAGCGGGAGATCCTACAATGAGCAGTTCTTC.

The CDR3: CGTGGGSQETQYF. DNA of the CDR3: TGTGGGACGGGAGGGGGAAGCCAAGAGACCCAGTACTTC. This chain links TRBV7-2 with TRBJ2-5; TRBD2 aligns across 8 bases. The germline gives CDR1 SGHTA, CDR2 FQGNSA. This CDR3 comprises 13 residues.